Here is one T cell receptor (beta chain) with its context. Antigen: not known. The data belong to a study of identical twins. Notes on the study in general: Low generation probability was overrepresented in out-of-frame alpha sequences shared by twins.

With 2 bases removed from V and 6 bases from J, the gap between germline ends came to 11 bases. The CDR3 length is 14 residues. Template switching, a step in the protocol, added a universal primer site, and cDNA carried unique molecular identifiers. One entry per CDR3 protein, called by TCRdb with MiXCR from the 5' RACE reads. The table shows under 300,000 distinct CDR3 sequences, with over 12% occurring only once. Sequences were obtained from memory (CD45RO+) T cells sorted from blood. J is TRBJ2-1 and V is TRBV12-3 or TRBV12-4, with D maybe TRBD1 (5 bases). The clonotype originates from a woman between 18 and 30 years old in good health. In nucleotides, the CDR3 is TGTGCCAGCAGTTTAAGACTCCAGGGCAATGAGCAGTTCTTC. It codes for CASSLRLQGNEQFF.